This TCR beta chain originates from a study of breast tumors, draining lymph nodes, adjacent tissues. General study points: Luminal-like breast cancer showed significantly higher tumor–nontumor repertoire similarity than basal-like. Data fit most tumor T cells coming from lymph node, expanding in tumor.

On this clonotype itself: Its target is unknown.

Germline CDR1 SGHAT, CDR2 FQNNGV. V lost 6 bases and J 4 bases, leaving 12 bases between the germline ends. The CDR3 is made up of 13 amino acids. TCRdb independently ran MiXCR on the multiplex PCR reads; one entry per CDR3 protein. The top ten hold roughly 19% of the sample, which has tens of thousands of distinct CDR3 sequences, 57% seen once. This clonotype was sampled from a female donor with breast cancer. Some clones in this sample may be carry-over from other donors' samples. The V gene is TRBV11-2, the J gene TRBJ2-5, with D tentatively TRBD2 (5 bases). Sequencing used breast tumor tissue. The CDR3 reads CASSFSGSETQYF. For the CDR3, the DNA is TGTGCCAGCAGTTTCAGCGGCTCAGAGACCCAGTACTTC.